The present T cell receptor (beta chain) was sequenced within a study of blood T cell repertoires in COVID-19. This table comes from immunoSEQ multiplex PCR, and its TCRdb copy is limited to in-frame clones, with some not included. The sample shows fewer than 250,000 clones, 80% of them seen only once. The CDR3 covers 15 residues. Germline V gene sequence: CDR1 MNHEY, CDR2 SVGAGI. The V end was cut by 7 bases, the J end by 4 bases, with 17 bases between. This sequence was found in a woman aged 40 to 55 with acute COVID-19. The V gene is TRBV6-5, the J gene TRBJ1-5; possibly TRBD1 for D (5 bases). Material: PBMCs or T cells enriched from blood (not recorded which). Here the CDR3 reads CASTQTTASNQPQHF. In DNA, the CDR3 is TGTGCCAGCACCCAGACGACAGCTTCGAATCAGCCCCAGCATTTT.